The 26 T cell receptor beta chains presented below share a single source sample, sequenced in a study of Graves' ophthalmopathy and Graves' hyperthyroidism listed by TCRdb under 2018. Sequencing used an Illumina HiSeq 2000. For repertoire sequencing, TCR beta CDR3 regions were amplified from RNA transcripts. The first round of RT-PCR was done with HTBI primers and the Qiagen OneStep RT-PCR kit, and was followed by a second round of multiplex PCR, then size selection and purification. Through fastp at Q25 and MiXCR, TCRdb rebuilt clones from the public reads, retaining in-frame beta chains. Entries that share a CDR3 protein sequence are merged under the most common genes and DNA. The table for this sample lists over a million distinct CDR3 sequences; about 40% of them were counted only once. The ten top clones hold over 8.5% of the sample. Sequencing was performed on peripheral blood or thyroid tissue (not recorded which). The receptors were gathered from an adult man with Graves' hyperthyroidism.

The rearrangement links TRBV12-3 or TRBV12-4 to TRBJ2-2, with D perhaps TRBD2 (5 bases). This CDR3 is built from 15 residues. The ends were cut back, 3 bases at V and 3 bases at J, with 11 bases in the middle. CDR3 sequence: CASSFGTRHTGELFF. The CDR3 DNA reads as TGTGCCAGCAGTTTTGGTACTAGGCACACCGGGGAGCTGTTTTTT.

V is TRBV2 and J is TRBJ2-2, with 9 positions matching TRBD1. Trimming at V came to 8 bases and at J to 5 bases, leaving 9 bases not matched to a gene. There are 15 residues in the CDR3. The germline CDR1 and CDR2 sequences are SNHLY and FYNNEI. The CDR3 DNA follows: TGTGCCAGCCGCCGGGACAGGGTTTTAACCGGGGAGCTGTTTTTT. Its translation: CASRRDRVLTGELFF.

This clonotype was counted many times. CDR3 sequence reads: CASSDRQAPLHF. The CDR3 DNA sequence: TGTGCCAGTAGTGACCGACAGGCACCCCTCCACTTT. The chain recombines TRBV19 with TRBJ1-6, with D perhaps TRBD1 (6 bases). Germline V lookup: CDR1 LNHDA, CDR2 SQIVND (reference sequence). V dropped 5 bases and J dropped 11 bases, with 10 bases sitting between them. The CDR3 totals 12 residues.

The sample holds a few counts of this clonotype. The genes are TRBV20-1 and TRBJ2-7; TRBD2 matches at 7 bases. In germline, CDR1 is DFQATT, CDR2 SNEGSKA (reference sequence). CDR3 length: 15 amino acids. J gave up 2 bases and V 0 bases, and 7 bases lay outside the gene matches. The CDR3 coding sequence is TGCAGTGCTAGAGATGGAACGGGAGGAACCTACGAGCAGTACTTC. This codes for CSARDGTGGTYEQYF.

This clonotype was detected many times. The genes are TRBV20-1 and TRBJ1-6; weak D call: TRBD1 (5 bases). Germline V CDR1 and CDR2: DFQATT, SNEGSKA (reference sequence). The CDR3 sequence is 14 residues long. Trimming pared 6 bases from V and 2 bases from J, leaving 11 bases between. CDR3 sequence: CSATQGTYNSPLHF. The DNA for the CDR3 is TGCAGTGCCACCCAGGGAACCTATAATTCACCCCTCCACTTT.

This clonotype was detected many times. This chain links TRBV20-1 with TRBJ1-1; D call uncertain. V was cut by 0 bases and J by 1 base, with 12 bases left in between. CDR1 is DFQATT and CDR2 is SNEGSKA in the germline V gene (reference sequence). This CDR3 is built from 15 residues. The CDR3 DNA sequence: TGCAGTGCTAGAGATAACGGCCTAACGAACACTGAAGCTTTCTTT. Residues: CSARDNGLTNTEAFF.

This clonotype was found many times. The chain links TRBV7-9 to TRBJ2-7; D gene ambiguous. Per germline, CDR1 SEHNR and CDR2 FQNEAQ (reference sequence). This CDR3 is built from 13 residues. The germline V and J ends were trimmed by 4 bases and 3 bases, with 10 bases remaining between them. CDR3 sequence reads: CASSYGAGYEQYF. The CDR3 nucleotides read TGTGCCAGCAGCTACGGAGCCGGCTACGAGCAGTACTTC. Using reference TRBV7-9 and TRBJ2-7 for the parts outside the CDR3, the full variable domain is DTGVSQNPRHKITKRGQNVTFRCDPISEHNRLYWYRQTLGQGPEFLTYFQNEAQLEKSRLLSDRFSAERPKGSFSTLEIQRTEQGDSAMYLCASSYGAGYEQYFGPGTRLTVT.

This clonotype was seen many times. V is TRBV11-1 and J is TRBJ1-4; no firm D call. The CDR3 length is 13 residues. Per germline, CDR1 SGHAT and CDR2 FQDESV (reference sequence). V was clipped by 3 bases and J by 5 bases, with 7 bases between them. DNA for the CDR3: TGTGCCAGCAGCTTGAATCAGAATGAAAAACTGTTTTTT. Residues: CASSLNQNEKLFF.

The chain joins TRBV13 to TRBJ2-7; TRBD2 matches 11 bases. The CDR3 runs to 18 residues. Germline V gene data show CDR1 as PRHDT and CDR2 as FYEKMQ (reference sequence). The junction had 9 bases not matched to a gene; V was cut back by 0 bases and J by 2 bases. Here the CDR3 reads CASSLGLAGDPVPYEQYF. The CDR3, as DNA: TGTGCCAGCAGCTTAGGACTAGCGGGAGATCCGGTTCCCTACGAGCAGTACTTC. The entire variable domain, with the rest obtained from reference TRBV13 and TRBJ2-7, is as follows: AAGVIQSPRHLIKEKRETATLKCYPIPRHDTVYWYQQGPGQDPQFLISFYEKMQSDKGSIPDRFSAQQFSDYHSELNMSSLELGDSALYFCASSLGLAGDPVPYEQYFGPGTRLTVT.

V gene TRBV5-1 combines with J gene TRBJ2-7; possibly TRBD1 or TRBD2 for D (5 bases each). The germline gives CDR1 SGHRS, CDR2 YFSETQ. CDR3 length equals 14 residues. Trimming took off 4 bases at V and 2 bases at J, with 13 bases between the two ends. This CDR3 reads CASSNRDRTYEQYF. CDR3 DNA: TGCGCCAGCAGCAACCGGGACCGCACCTACGAGCAGTACTTC.

In this sample, this clonotype turned up many times. The chain joins TRBV20-1 to TRBJ1-6; 9 bases map to TRBD1. The CDR3 totals 15 residues. CDR1 is DFQATT, CDR2 SNEGSKA, per germline (reference sequence). V was clipped by 0 bases and J by 10 bases; unmatched bases: 7. This CDR3 is CSARDVGQGSSPLHF. The CDR3 DNA reads TGCAGTGCTAGAGATGTAGGACAGGGGAGCTCACCCCTCCACTTT.

The CDR3 spells CASSTAPGGEQYF. The CDR3 nucleotides are TGTGCCAGCAGTACCGCCCCGGGGGGCGAGCAGTACTTC. The chain joins TRBV6-6 to TRBJ2-7; 7 bases match TRBD2. Trimming at V came to 5 bases and at J to 6 bases, leaving 7 bases not matched to a gene. Per germline, CDR1 MNHNY and CDR2 SVGAGI (reference sequence). The CDR3 is 13 residues long.

This rearrangement joins TRBV7-2 to TRBJ2-5; 9 bases map to TRBD1. This CDR3 region has 12 residues. Germline CDR1 reads SGHTA; CDR2 reads FQGNSA. With 7 bases clipped from V and 5 bases from J, the junction kept 2 bases outside the gene matches. Written as DNA, the CDR3 is TGTGCCAGCACAGGGACAGGGGAGACCCAGTACTTC. Protein product: CASTGTGETQYF.

This clonotype was counted at least ten times. The chain employs TRBV19 and TRBJ1-3; unclear D gene. This CDR3 region has 14 residues. The V gene's germline CDR1 is LNHDA and CDR2 SQIVND (reference sequence). The V gene lost 3 bases and the J gene lost 2 bases, with 8 bases spanning the gap. CDR3 bases: TGTGCCAGTAGTATGCCGGTGGCTGGAAACACCATATATTTT. It translates to CASSMPVAGNTIYF.

Concerning this clonotype itself: This sequence may be a read error, since a much larger clone differs from it by one base. The chain uses TRBV11-2 and TRBJ1-1; a possible D gene is TRBD1 (5 bases). The CDR3 totals 15 residues. The V end was cut by 0 bases, the J end by 1 base, with 9 bases between. Germline V gene sequence: CDR1 SGHAT, CDR2 FQNNGV. CDR3 protein: CASSLEGRANTEAFF. The CDR3 DNA is TGTGCCAGCAGCTTAGAGGGGCGGGCGAACACTGAAGCTTTCTTT.

This clonotype was found many times. The chain is built from TRBV5-1 and TRBJ2-7, with TRBD1 identical over 10 bases. Trimming at V came to 7 bases and at J to 5 bases, leaving 6 bases not matched to a gene. The CDR3 spans 13 residues. CDR1 and CDR2 from the germline V gene are SGHRS and YFSETQ. The CDR3 sequence is CASSDRGLHEQYF. The CDR3 region has the DNA TGCGCCAGCTCGGACAGGGGGTTACACGAGCAGTACTTC.

This clonotype was counted many times. The genes are TRBV20-1 and TRBJ2-5; 11 bases agree with TRBD1. J was trimmed by 4 bases and V by 5 bases; bases with no gene match: 6. The length of the CDR3 is 14 residues. Per the germline V gene, CDR1 is DFQATT and CDR2 is SNEGSKA (reference sequence). CDR3 nucleotides: TGCAGTGCTGGACAGGGGGCGCGGATAGAGACCCAGTACTTC. As protein: CSAGQGARIETQYF.

The chain couples TRBV6-2 or TRBV6-3 to TRBJ2-7, with a possible D match to TRBD2 (6 bases). The CDR3 runs to 13 residues. Germline V gene data show CDR1 as MNHEY and CDR2 as SVGEGT. Trimming shortened V by 7 bases and J by 6 bases, and 16 bases separated the two germline ends. The CDR3 nucleotides are TGTGCCAGCACGGACGGAGGGGTGCTCGAGCAGTACTTC. Its translation is CASTDGGVLEQYF.

V and J are TRBV2 and TRBJ2-2; TRBD2 matches at 8 bases. Germline CDR1 reads SNHLY; CDR2 reads FYNNEI. V gave up 5 bases and J gave up 9 bases; unmatched junction bases: 11. The CDR3 extends over 15 amino acids. The CDR3 DNA sequence: TGTGCCAGCAGTTACGGGGGGGGACCCTCCCGGGAGCTGTTTTTT. Translation gives CASSYGGGPSRELFF.

The CDR3 reads CASSLVLWREGVNEQYF. The CDR3 DNA is TGTGCCAGCAGCTTAGTCCTTTGGCGGGAGGGCGTCAACGAGCAGTACTTC. The rearrangement uses TRBV11-2 and TRBJ2-7, with TRBD2 identical over 9 bases. Germline lookup yields CDR1 SGHAT and CDR2 FQNNGV. The CDR3 spans 17 residues. V was clipped by 1 base and J by 5 bases; unmatched bases: 12.

This chain connects TRBV10-2 to TRBJ1-2; no firm D call. The CDR3 consists of 15 residues. V lost 2 bases to trimming and J lost 4 bases, with 14 bases between them. Germline CDR1 reads WSHSY; CDR2 reads SAAADI. Here the CDR3 DNA reads TGCGCCAGCAGTGAGCCGGACGGACCTTCCTATGGCTACACCTTC. Its protein is CASSEPDGPSYGYTF.

CDR3 bases: TGCAGTGCTGAGGGGCCCCACACGGGGGCCGACACCGGGGAGCTGTTTTTT. It specifies CSAEGPHTGADTGELFF. This chain links TRBV20-1 with TRBJ2-2; TRBD1 or TRBD2 may be the D gene (6 bases each). The CDR3 spans 17 residues. Looked up from germline, CDR1 is DFQATT and CDR2 is SNEGSKA (reference sequence). V gave up 5 bases and J gave up 3 bases, with 22 bases separating them.

A note on this clonotype: The CDR3 does not end in the conserved phenylalanine or tryptophan, so this is likely a read error. No DNA is shown, since the ends of the CDR3 on it are uncertain; the CDR3 is the one TCRdb lists. The V gene is TRBV15, the J gene TRBJ2-2; the table's D call, TRBD1, has no DNA check behind it. The CDR3 totals 15 residues, both ends included. Germline V CDR1 and CDR2: LNHNV, YYDKDF (reference sequence). CDR3 sequence reads: CATRGTGGDTGELDL.

This clonotype was observed many times. V usage is TRBV15 and J usage is TRBJ2-7; tentatively, D is TRBD1 or TRBD2 (5 bases each). CDR1 and CDR2 (germline): LNHNV, YYDKDF (reference sequence). The CDR3 has 15 residues. The V end was cut by 1 base, the J end by 3 bases, with 13 bases between. The CDR3 nucleotides read TGTGCCACCAGCAGAGGCTGGGACGGATACTACGAGCAGTACTTC. Its protein product is CATSRGWDGYYEQYF. The full variable domain, with the rest looked up from reference TRBV15 and TRBJ2-7, is DAMVIQNPRYQVTQFGKPVTLSCSQTLNHNVMYWYQQKSSQAPKLLFHYYDKDFNNEADTPDNFQSRRPNTSFCFLDIRSPGLGDTAMYLCATSRGWDGYYEQYFGPGTRLTVT.

The chain has TRBV5-5 and TRBJ2-7; TRBD2 matches at 7 bases. Germline loops: CDR1 SGHKS, CDR2 YYEKEE (reference sequence). V lost 4 bases, J lost 2 bases, and 9 bases stayed unmatched. The CDR3 covers 15 residues. CDR3 sequence reads: CASSPTRGGTYEQYF. The CDR3 DNA sequence: TGTGCCAGCAGCCCAACTCGCGGGGGAACCTACGAGCAGTACTTC.

The J gene is TRBJ2-6, the V gene TRBV29-1; unclear D gene. The CDR3 contains 13 residues. V lost 3 bases and J 10 bases, leaving 13 bases between the germline ends. In germline, CDR1 is SQVTM, CDR2 ANQGSEA. This CDR3 reads CSVETAETNVLTF. The DNA of the CDR3 is TGCAGCGTTGAGACGGCAGAGACTAACGTCCTGACTTTC. The whole variable domain, remainder taken from reference TRBV29-1 and TRBJ2-6, is SAVISQKPSRDICQRGTSLTIQCQVDSQVTMMFWYRQQPGQSLTLIATANQGSEATYESGFVIDKFPISRPNLTFSTLTVSNMSPEDSSIYLCSVETAETNVLTFGAGSRLTVL.